This is a list of T cell receptor beta chains from one sample in a study of response to subunit inactivated influenza vaccine. TCRdb re-derived calls from the RT-PCR reads in MiXCR, one entry per CDR3 protein. The sample has hundreds of thousands of distinct CDR3 sequences; less than 25% are singletons. The sample here was PBMCs from blood, taken about 20 months after vaccination. These receptors were collected from a man aged 50 to 69 who received an inactivated influenza vaccine. Both conserved end residues are part of each CDR3. Each record gives: J gene, clone size, D gene, V gene, CDR3 protein, CDR3 DNA. The D gene is left open where the match is weak. Some rows mark clone size as missing; the rest say once, few, many or name a class of expanded clone.

TRBJ2-7	many	.	TRBV6-1	CASSERGFSYEQYF	TGTGCCAGCAGCGAACGTGGCTTTAGCTACGAGCAGTACTTC
TRBJ2-7	few	.	TRBV12-3/TRBV12-4	CASSRPNYEQYF	TGTGCCAGCAGTCGACCTAACTACGAGCAGTACTTC
TRBJ1-6	few	.	TRBV10-3	CAISVQKSSYNSPLHF	TGTGCCATCAGTGTCCAGAAAAGCTCCTATAATTCACCCCTCCACTTT
TRBJ2-7	few	.	TRBV28	CASSLFGYEQYF	TGTGCCAGCAGTTTATTTGGGTACGAGCAGTACTTC
TRBJ1-1	many	TRBD1	TRBV27	CASSFSGGVSEAFF	TGTGCCAGCAGTTTCTCAGGGGGCGTATCTGAAGCTTTCTTT
TRBJ2-1	.	.	TRBV3-1	CASSQAQRRANEQFF	TGTGCCAGCAGCCAAGCCCAGCGCCGAGCCAATGAGCAGTTCTTC
TRBJ1-5	many	.	TRBV6-2/TRBV6-3	CASTDSRYQPQHF	TGTGCCAGCACGGACAGCCGGTATCAGCCCCAGCATTTT
TRBJ1-1	few	.	TRBV25-1	CASSEFGGGRAFF	TGTGCCAGCAGTGAATTTGGAGGGGGGAGGGCTTTCTTT
TRBJ2-1	.	TRBD2	TRBV29-1	CSVEEGITGGRNEQFF	TGCAGCGTTGAAGAGGGGATAACGGGAGGGCGGAATGAGCAGTTCTTC
TRBJ1-1	.	TRBD1	TRBV29-1	CSVRLGQGNTEAFF	TGCAGCGTCAGACTGGGACAGGGGAACACTGAAGCTTTCTTT
TRBJ2-2	few	.	TRBV19	CASSIRRMGTGELFF	TGTGCCAGTAGTATTCGCAGGATGGGCACCGGGGAGCTGTTTTTT
TRBJ2-7	few	TRBD1	TRBV28	CASRGTGEVYEQYF	TGTGCCAGCAGAGGGACAGGGGAAGTCTACGAGCAGTACTTC
TRBJ2-7	.	.	TRBV4-3	CASSQDLELSSYEQYF	TGCGCCAGCAGCCAAGATCTTGAACTGAGTTCCTACGAGCAGTACTTC
TRBJ1-1	many	.	TRBV10-3	CAIRSQNGADTEAFF	TGTGCCATCAGGTCACAGAATGGAGCCGACACTGAAGCTTTCTTT
TRBJ1-5	.	TRBD1	TRBV7-9	CASSPGQGKPQHF	TGTGCCAGCAGCCCGGGACAGGGGAAGCCCCAGCATTTT
TRBJ2-7	.	.	TRBV28	CASSLLIASYYEQYF	TGTGCCAGCAGTTTACTTATCGCCAGCTATTACGAGCAGTACTTC
TRBJ2-2	few	TRBD1	TRBV24-1	CATSDATGQGFTGELFF	TGTGCCACCAGTGATGCCACGGGACAGGGGTTCACCGGGGAGCTGTTTTTT
TRBJ1-3	.	.	TRBV18	CASSPSIHSGNTIYF	TGTGCCAGCTCACCATCCATACACTCTGGAAACACCATATATTTT
TRBJ2-7	few	TRBD2	TRBV28	CASSPLAGGSYEQYF	TGTGCCAGCAGCCCACTAGCGGGAGGGTCCTACGAGCAGTACTTC
TRBJ1-5	.	.	TRBV12-3/TRBV12-4	CASTREERDQPQHF	TGTGCCAGCACCCGGGAGGAGCGAGATCAGCCCCAGCATTTT
TRBJ2-2	few	.	TRBV5-1	CASARPNTGELFF	TGCGCCAGCGCTCGACCGAACACCGGGGAGCTGTTTTTT
TRBJ1-3	.	.	TRBV12-3/TRBV12-4	CASSSAGLGNTIYF	TGTGCCAGCAGTTCGGCTGGTCTGGGAAACACCATATATTTT
TRBJ2-1	.	TRBD2	TRBV14	CASSQVKLAGGINEQFF	TGTGCCAGCAGCCAAGTCAAACTAGCGGGAGGGATCAATGAGCAGTTCTTC
TRBJ2-5	.	.	TRBV5-1	CASSQIPKETQYF	TGCGCCAGCAGCCAGATTCCTAAAGAGACCCAGTACTTC
TRBJ2-7	.	TRBD1	TRBV5-1	CASSLAGTVEQYF	TGCGCCAGCAGCTTGGCCGGGACAGTCGAGCAGTACTTC
TRBJ1-6	.	.	TRBV6-2/TRBV6-3	CASRVSYYNSPLHF	TGTGCCAGCAGGGTATCCTACTATAATTCACCCCTCCACTTT
TRBJ1-1	many	.	TRBV5-1	CASSGTNMNTEAFF	TGCGCCAGCTCCGGGACAAATATGAACACTGAAGCTTTCTTT
TRBJ1-1	few	.	TRBV4-2	CASSQDLNTNTEAFF	TGTGCCAGCAGCCAAGATTTAAATACGAACACTGAAGCTTTCTTT
TRBJ2-5	.	TRBD2	TRBV28	CAIAGGETQYF	TGTGCCATAGCGGGAGGTGAGACCCAGTACTTC
TRBJ1-5	few	TRBD1	TRBV28	CASSRPGQGDQPQHF	TGTGCCAGCAGCCGCCCGGGACAGGGGGATCAGCCCCAGCATTTT
TRBJ2-6	.	TRBD1	TRBV6-1	CASTYHWGRGLTGANVLTF	TGTGCCAGCACCTACCATTGGGGCAGGGGGCTTACTGGGGCCAACGTCCTGACTTTC
TRBJ1-1	few	.	TRBV20-1	CSTNRRVYLNTEAFF	TGCAGTACAAACCGAAGGGTATACTTGAACACTGAAGCTTTCTTT
TRBJ2-3	.	.	TRBV21-1	CASSRGGPGDTQYF	TGTGCCAGCAGCAGGGGAGGGCCAGGGGATACGCAGTATTTT
TRBJ2-7	.	.	TRBV12-3/TRBV12-4	CASNLTPGVEQYF	TGTGCCAGCAACCTGACCCCAGGGGTCGAGCAGTACTTC
TRBJ2-5	.	.	TRBV5-5	CASSPLTETQYF	TGTGCCAGCAGCCCCCTTACTGAGACCCAGTACTTC
TRBJ1-1	.	TRBD1	TRBV5-5	CASSWGQGAPTEAFF	TGTGCCAGCAGCTGGGGACAGGGAGCGCCCACTGAAGCTTTCTTT
TRBJ1-6	.	.	TRBV6-2/TRBV6-3	CASSQDWNSPLHF	TGTGCCAGCAGCCAAGACTGGAATTCACCCCTCCACTTT
TRBJ1-5	.	.	TRBV3-1	CASSPRGRGNQPQHF	TGTGCCAGCAGCCCCCGAGGACGGGGCAATCAGCCCCAGCATTTT
TRBJ2-1	many	.	TRBV7-9	CASSPLNYNEQFF	TGTGCCAGCAGCCCATTAAACTACAATGAGCAGTTCTTC
TRBJ2-3	.	.	TRBV6-2/TRBV6-3	CASSYLGLLTDTQYF	TGTGCCAGCAGTTACTTAGGACTACTCACAGATACGCAGTATTTT
TRBJ2-1	many	.	TRBV20-1	CSPLDNEQFF	TGCAGTCCATTGGACAATGAGCAGTTCTTC
TRBJ1-1	.	TRBD1	TRBV5-6	CASSPLGTGTVSEAFF	TGTGCCAGCAGCCCTCTCGGGACAGGGACAGTGAGTGAAGCTTTCTTT
TRBJ1-2	.	.	TRBV4-3	CASSQDFQGNYGYTF	TGCGCCAGCAGCCAAGATTTTCAGGGGAACTATGGCTACACCTTC
TRBJ2-7	few	.	TRBV28	CATRRAGSYEQYF	TGTGCCACCCGCCGAGCGGGCTCCTACGAGCAGTACTTC
TRBJ2-7	few	.	TRBV21-1	CASRLSSGSPFYEQYF	TGTGCCAGCAGGCTATCGAGCGGGAGCCCTTTCTACGAGCAGTACTTC